These 19 T cell receptor beta chains were sequenced from one sample in a study of cytomegalovirus exposure and HLA in healthy donors. The PCR contained 60 Vbeta and 13 Jbeta primers. Sequencing used immunoSEQ multiplex PCR; TCRdb keeps in-frame clones, though not all of them. The sample comprises 95,000 to 150,000 clones, 50% to 75% of which are singletons, and 6.5% to 9.5% rests with the top ten. Sequencing was carried out using PBMCs. Source of these receptors: a woman in her 40s in good health and CMV-seropositive.

This chain links TRBV6-4 with TRBJ2-1; 12 bases align to TRBD2. The J segment lost 6 bases and the V segment lost 6 bases, leaving 6 bases of the junction unmatched. The CDR3 runs to 15 residues. Per germline, CDR1 MRHNA and CDR2 SNTAGT. CDR3 amino acids: CASSSGTSGFNEQFF. Here the CDR3 DNA reads TGTGCCAGCAGCTCCGGGACTAGCGGGTTCAATGAGCAGTTCTTC.

This sequence joins TRBV9 and TRBJ2-7; the match to TRBD1 covers 9 bases. CDR3 size: 15 residues. Germline V lookup: CDR1 SGDLS, CDR2 YYNGEE. The V segment lost 4 bases and the J segment 5 bases; nucleotides outside the gene matches: 10. The CDR3 is CASSNRDRVLDEQYF. CDR3 in DNA: TGTGCCAGCAGCAACCGGGACAGGGTATTGGACGAGCAGTACTTC.

The rearrangement uses TRBV11-3 and TRBJ1-1, with D possibly matching TRBD1 (5 bases). CDR3 length: 15 residues. Trimming left V 5 bases short and J 3 bases short, with 16 bases between. Germline lookup yields CDR1 SGHNT and CDR2 YENEEA. CDR3 sequence: CASSSGRGKDTEAFF. CDR3 in DNA: TGTGCCAGCAGCAGCGGGAGGGGTAAGGACACTGAAGCTTTCTTT.

The chain employs TRBV29-1 and TRBJ2-3; TRBD2 might be the D (6 bases). The CDR3 is 11 residues long. V was pared by 7 bases and J by 3 bases, with 8 bases between. The germline gives CDR1 SQVTM, CDR2 ANQGSEA. This CDR3 is CSARGTDTQYF. The CDR3 region has the DNA TGCAGCGCACGGGGGACAGATACGCAGTATTTT.

The chain couples TRBV4-2 to TRBJ2-7, with TRBD2 matching 10 bases. Germline V gene data show CDR1 as LGHNA and CDR2 as YNFKEQ. The CDR3 is 15 residues long. V shed 0 bases and J 2 bases; nucleotides not matched to a gene: 1. CDR3 sequence reads: CASSQDLAGAYEQYF. CDR3 DNA: TGTGCCAGCAGCCAAGATCTAGCGGGGGCCTACGAGCAGTACTTC.

Points on this clone: Mismatch with germline at one junction end may stem from a read error. The chain links TRBV5-6 to TRBJ1-2, with D perhaps matching TRBD1 (5 bases). The CDR3 is made up of 15 amino acids. CDR1 is SGHDT and CDR2 is YYEEEE in the germline V gene. The CDR3 protein is CASSLFPGSTYGYPF. CDR3 DNA sequence: TGTGCCAGCAGCTTGTTTCCAGGGTCGACCTATGGCTACCCCTTC.

The rearrangement joins TRBV19 to TRBJ1-2, with TRBD1 as a possible D gene (5 bases). V lost 7 bases and J 0 bases, leaving 9 bases between the germline ends. The CDR3 runs to 13 residues. Germline CDR1 LNHDA, CDR2 SQIVND (reference sequence). This CDR3 is CASTKGSNYGYTF. CDR3 in DNA: TGTGCCAGTACGAAGGGGTCTAACTATGGCTACACCTTC.

This clone turned up a few times. The chain employs TRBV6-5 and TRBJ1-2; 9 bases are shared with TRBD1. V was clipped by 0 bases and J by 7 bases; unmatched bases: 3. Germline values: CDR1 MNHEY, CDR2 SVGAGI. The CDR3 is 14 amino acids. CDR3 residues: CASSYSGTGCGYTF. The DNA of the CDR3 is TGTGCCAGCAGTTACTCCGGGACAGGGTGTGGCTACACCTTC.

This clone showed up just once. The J gene is TRBJ2-6, the V gene TRBV4-2; 10 nucleotides match TRBD1. Germline CDR1 reads LGHNA; CDR2 reads YNFKEQ. The V gene end was trimmed by 4 bases and the J gene end by 3 bases; junction bases not matched to a gene: 3. CDR3 length: 16 amino acids. The CDR3 is CASSPGQGVGANVLTF. The DNA for the CDR3 is TGTGCCAGCAGCCCCGGACAGGGGGTTGGGGCCAACGTCCTGACTTTC.

This chain connects TRBV28 to TRBJ2-7; tentatively, D is TRBD1 (6 bases). CDR1 is MDHEN and CDR2 is SYDVKM in the germline V gene. The ends were cut back, 4 bases at V and 6 bases at J, with 22 bases in the middle. This CDR3 has 16 amino acids. The CDR3 sequence is CASSSPLGAGLGEQYF. CDR3 bases: TGTGCCAGCAGTTCCCCCCTGGGGGCAGGGCTGGGCGAGCAGTACTTC.

The rearrangement uses TRBV25-1 and TRBJ2-1; 8 nucleotides align to TRBD2. The CDR3 is made up of 14 amino acids. V gave up 3 bases and J gave up 4 bases; unmatched junction bases: 2. Germline V gene lookup returns CDR1 MGHDK and CDR2 SYGVNS. The CDR3 spells CASSEGLGYNEQFF. In DNA form, the CDR3 reads TGTGCCAGCAGTGAGGGACTAGGTTACAATGAGCAGTTCTTC.

This chain connects TRBV15 to TRBJ1-1; D may be TRBD1 (5 bases). Germline assignment: CDR1 LNHNV and CDR2 YYDKDF (reference sequence). The V end lost 1 base, the J end lost 7 bases, and 16 bases lay between the germline ends. CDR3 length: 15 residues. CDR3 loop: CATSRGGRLVDEAFF. CDR3 bases: TGTGCCACCAGCAGAGGGGGCAGGCTGGTGGATGAAGCTTTCTTT. The full variable domain, in which reference TRBV15 and TRBJ1-1 provide the parts outside the CDR3, is DAMVIQNPRYQVTQFGKPVTLSCSQTLNHNVMYWYQQKSSQAPKLLFHYYDKDFNNEADTPDNFQSRRPNTSFCFLDIRSPGLGDTAMYLCATSRGGRLVDEAFFGQGTRLTVV.

This clone was recorded only once. V is TRBV9 and J is TRBJ1-6; 7 bases are a match to TRBD1. The CDR3 extends over 15 amino acids. Germline CDR1 and CDR2: SGDLS and YYNGEE. V was pared by 3 bases and J by 7 bases, with 7 bases of the junction left unmatched. The CDR3 nucleotides are TGTGCCAGCAGCGGACGCGACAGGGACAATTCACCCCTCCACTTT. Its translation: CASSGRDRDNSPLHF.

The genes are TRBV29-1 and TRBJ1-2, with 8 nucleotides matching TRBD1. The CDR3 is made up of 13 amino acids. Germline V gene data show CDR1 as SQVTM and CDR2 as ANQGSEA. Trimming took 1 base from V and 4 from J; bases not matched to a gene: 2. The CDR3 reads CSVEGQGPYGYTF. In DNA form, the CDR3 reads TGCAGCGTTGAAGGACAGGGGCCCTATGGCTACACCTTC.

V is TRBV2 and J is TRBJ1-5, with D uncertain. CDR3 length: 15 residues. Germline CDR1 and CDR2: SNHLY and FYNNEI. V was shortened by 0 bases and J by 1 base, with 7 bases between the two germline ends. CDR3 protein: CASSEAGRSNQPQHF. The CDR3 coding sequence is TGTGCCAGCAGTGAAGCAGGGAGGAGCAATCAGCCCCAGCATTTT.

The chain employs TRBV6-5 and TRBJ2-5; TRBD1 matches 10 bases. The V and J ends lost 5 bases and 5 bases, in that order; junction bases with no gene match: 8. Per germline, CDR1 MNHEY and CDR2 SVGAGI. This CDR3 is built from 15 residues. This CDR3 is CASSAGTGEVETQYF. The CDR3 DNA sequence: TGTGCCAGCAGTGCGGGGACAGGGGAGGTGGAGACCCAGTACTTC.

J is TRBJ2-2 and V is TRBV28; D might be TRBD2 (7 bases). The CDR3 has 14 amino acids. Trimming removed 6 bases from V and 5 bases from J, with 13 bases in between. CDR1 is MDHEN and CDR2 is SYDVKM in the germline V gene. The CDR3 loop is CASSGGGGTGELFF. The DNA of the CDR3 is TGTGCCAGCAGCGGGGGAGGGGGTACCGGGGAGCTGTTTTTT.

This clone was picked up a small number of times. The V and J genes are TRBV4-1 and TRBJ1-4, with 8 bases identical to TRBD1. The CDR3 totals 19 residues. After removal of 0 bases from V and 4 bases from J, the junction contained 13 bases not matched to a gene. Germline lookup yields CDR1 MGHRA and CDR2 YSYEKL. The CDR3 bases are TGCGCCAGCAGCCAAGATAGGCAGGGGGCCCACAGCCGTAATGAAAAACTGTTTTTT. Its translation is CASSQDRQGAHSRNEKLFF.

The chain carries TRBV10-3 and TRBJ2-3; D might be TRBD1 (6 bases). Deletions cut 3 bases from V and 8 bases from J, with 12 bases between. The CDR3 contains 13 residues. The V gene's germline CDR1 is ENHRY and CDR2 SYGVKD. The CDR3, as DNA: TGTGCCATCAGTGAAGGGGGTCGAGGTACGCAGTATTTT. Amino acid sequence: CAISEGGRGTQYF.